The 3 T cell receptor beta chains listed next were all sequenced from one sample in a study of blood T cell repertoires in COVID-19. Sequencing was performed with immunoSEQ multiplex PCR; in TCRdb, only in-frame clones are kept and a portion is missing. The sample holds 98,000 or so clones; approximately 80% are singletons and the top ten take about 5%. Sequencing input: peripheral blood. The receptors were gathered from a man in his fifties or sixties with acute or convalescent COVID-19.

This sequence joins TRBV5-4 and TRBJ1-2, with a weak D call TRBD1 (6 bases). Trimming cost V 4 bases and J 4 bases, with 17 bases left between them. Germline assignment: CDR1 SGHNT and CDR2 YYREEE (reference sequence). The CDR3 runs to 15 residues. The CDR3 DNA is TGTGCCAGCAGCAATAAGGGGGGAGGGGGCTATGGCTACACCTTC. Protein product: CASSNKGGGGYGYTF.

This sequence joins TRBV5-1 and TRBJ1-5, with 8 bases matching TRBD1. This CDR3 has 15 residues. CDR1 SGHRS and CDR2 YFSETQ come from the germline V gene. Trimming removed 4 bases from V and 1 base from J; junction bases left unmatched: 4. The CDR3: CASSPQGASNQPQHF. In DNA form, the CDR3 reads TGCGCCAGCAGCCCTCAGGGGGCGAGCAATCAGCCCCAGCATTTT.

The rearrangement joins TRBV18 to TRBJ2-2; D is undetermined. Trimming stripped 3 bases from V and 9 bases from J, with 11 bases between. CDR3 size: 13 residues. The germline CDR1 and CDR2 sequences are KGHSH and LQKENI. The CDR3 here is CASSPTIDRELFF. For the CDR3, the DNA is TGTGCCAGCTCACCCACGATTGACAGGGAGCTGTTTTTT.